This is a list of T cell receptor beta chains from one sample in a study of regulatory T cells in long-lasting Graves disease. TCRdb re-analysed the multiplex PCR reads in MiXCR, keeping a single row per CDR3 protein. The data contain roughly 500,000 distinct CDR3 sequences, roughly 20% of them singletons. Sequenced material: peripheral blood mononuclear cells (PBMCs), taken when the disease was refractory, from a patient treated with antithyroid drugs. These receptors all stem from a female donor with Graves disease. Each CDR3 is given with its conserved first and last residue. D genes are given only for firm matches. Not all rows give a size; the values are once, few, many and, for expanded clones, a class.

d_gene	len	j_gene	abundance	v_gene	CDR3nt	CDR3aa
NA	15	TRBJ1-5	many	TRBV7-8	TGTGCCAGCAGCTTAGCACAGGGAAACAATCAGCCCCAGCATTTT	CASSLAQGNNQPQHF
NA	12	TRBJ2-2	few	TRBV29-1	TGCAGCGTCGCCTGGGGAGCCGGGGAGCTGTTTTTT	CSVAWGAGELFF
NA	12	TRBJ1-1	few	TRBV5-6	TGTGCCAGCAGCTTAATAGGTTCTGAAGCTTTCTTT	CASSLIGSEAFF
NA	14	TRBJ1-1	many	TRBV2	TGTGCCAGCAGTGAAGGGTCCATCGCCACTGAAGCTTTCTTT	CASSEGSIATEAFF
TRBD1	16	TRBJ1-5	NA	TRBV20-1	TGCAGTGCTAGTGGGGGAGGGGGCCTGAGCAATCAGCCCCAGCATTTT	CSASGGGGLSNQPQHF
NA	11	TRBJ1-1	many	TRBV6-9	TGTGCCAGCAGTTACGGAGGTGAAGCTTTCTTT	CASSYGGEAFF
TRBD2	14	TRBJ2-7	many	TRBV9	TGTGCCAGCAGCGTAGGCCAGCGGGGCAACGAGCAGTACTTC	CASSVGQRGNEQYF
NA	17	TRBJ2-2	NA	TRBV6-9	TGTGCCAGCAGTTACGGGCTCGGTCTACCTAACACCGGGGAGCTGTTTTTT	CASSYGLGLPNTGELFF
TRBD1	17	TRBJ1-4	many	TRBV20-1	TGCAGTGCTAGTAAGGGGACAGGGGTCGTAACTAATGAAAAACTGTTTTTT	CSASKGTGVVTNEKLFF
NA	13	TRBJ1-5	NA	TRBV7-2	TGTGCCAGCAGCTTATTCTTGAGGCAGCCCCAGCATTTT	CASSLFLRQPQHF
TRBD2	17	TRBJ2-2	many	TRBV15	TGTGCCACCAGGGGGACTATTCGGACGGAGAACACCGGGGAGCTGTTTTTT	CATRGTIRTENTGELFF
NA	14	TRBJ2-7	NA	TRBV27	TGTGCCAGCAGTTTCGGAGGGGCAGTCTACGAGCAGTACTTC	CASSFGGAVYEQYF
NA	14	TRBJ1-5	many	TRBV12-3/TRBV12-4	TGTGCCAGCAGCCCGAGTCCGGGGAATCAGCCCCAGCATTTT	CASSPSPGNQPQHF
NA	14	TRBJ1-1	many	TRBV30	TGTGCCTGGAGTGTAATTAGGTTTAGAATCGGAGCTTTCTTT	CAWSVIRFRIGAFF
NA	15	TRBJ1-1	many	TRBV25-1	TGTGCCAGCAGTGAATCAACCTTCCTTAACACTGAAGCTTTCTTT	CASSESTFLNTEAFF
NA	13	TRBJ2-7	few	TRBV29-1	TGCAGCGTAATATCTCGAACCTCCTACGAGCAGTACTTC	CSVISRTSYEQYF
NA	13	TRBJ1-4	NA	TRBV5-5	TGTGCCAGCAGCTTGGCTGGGGCTGAAAAACTGCTTTTT	CASSLAGAEKLLF
NA	15	TRBJ2-1	NA	TRBV14	TGTGCCAGCAGCCGCGCCCCGAGCTCCTACAATGAGCAGTTCTTC	CASSRAPSSYNEQFF
TRBD1	14	TRBJ1-2	NA	TRBV28	TGTGCCAGTAAAATGACAGGGGAGGGCTATGGCTACACCTTC	CASKMTGEGYGYTF
NA	14	TRBJ2-4	many	TRBV15	TGTGCCACCAGCAGAGAGAGTCAGCGGGACATTCAGTACTTC	CATSRESQRDIQYF
TRBD2	12	TRBJ2-7	NA	TRBV29-1	TGCAGCGTTGCGACTAGCGGGATAGGGCAGTACTTC	CSVATSGIGQYF
NA	15	TRBJ1-2	NA	TRBV5-1	TGCGCCAGCAGCTTGGGGCCGTTCAGAGACAATGGCTACACCTTC	CASSLGPFRDNGYTF
NA	13	TRBJ2-7	few	TRBV4-2	TGTGCCAGCAGCCAAGATGGGGCGGATACTTGGTACTTC	CASSQDGADTWYF
NA	12	TRBJ1-1	NA	TRBV3-1	TGTGCCAGCAGCCAAGTTCCCACAGAAGCTTTCTTT	CASSQVPTEAFF
TRBD2	18	TRBJ2-5	NA	TRBV4-3	TGCGCCAGCAGCCAAGAACCAGCGGGGGCCCCATCCCAAGAGACCCAGTACTTC	CASSQEPAGAPSQETQYF
NA	13	TRBJ1-4	many	TRBV30	TGTGCCTGGAGTGTGCTAGGGGATGAAAAACTGTTTTTT	CAWSVLGDEKLFF
TRBD2	16	TRBJ2-5	many	TRBV12-3/TRBV12-4	TGTGCCAGCAGTTTGGAACGGGTAGCGGGAAAAGAGACCCAGTACTTC	CASSLERVAGKETQYF
NA	14	TRBJ2-5	many	TRBV28	TGTGCCAGCAGTTTCGGGCAGGGCCAGGAGACCCAGTACTTC	CASSFGQGQETQYF
TRBD1	17	TRBJ2-4	NA	TRBV14	TGTGCCAGCAGCCAAGATCAGGGGGCGCAGGCCAAAAACATTCAGTACTTC	CASSQDQGAQAKNIQYF
NA	14	TRBJ1-1	many	TRBV27	TGTGCCAGCAGTTTATTGGGAGACGACACTGAAGCTTTCTTT	CASSLLGDDTEAFF
NA	11	TRBJ2-7	many	TRBV30	TGTGCCTGGACGGAGGGAGGCGAGCAGTACTTC	CAWTEGGEQYF
TRBD2	16	TRBJ2-7	NA	TRBV3-1	TGTGCCAGCAGCCAAGCTAGCGGAAGATCGTGGGACGAGCAGTACTTC	CASSQASGRSWDEQYF
TRBD1	16	TRBJ2-2	many	TRBV28	TGTGCCAGCACTCCGCGCGGGACAGGGGGCTCCGGGGAGCTGTTTTTT	CASTPRGTGGSGELFF
NA	11	TRBJ1-1	NA	TRBV7-3	TGTGCCAGCAGCTTAAGGCCTGAAGCTTTCTTT	CASSLRPEAFF
NA	13	TRBJ2-7	few	TRBV20-1	TGCAGTGCTAGAGACGCAGGACTCTACGAGCAGTACTTC	CSARDAGLYEQYF
NA	15	TRBJ1-1	many	TRBV25-1	TGTGCCAGCAGTGAATTGGACAAGACGGACACTGAAGCTTTCTTT	CASSELDKTDTEAFF
TRBD2	15	TRBJ2-7	many	TRBV29-1	TGCAGCGTTTTAAATCCGGGACTAGCGGGAGTCGAGCAGTACTTC	CSVLNPGLAGVEQYF
TRBD1	14	TRBJ1-3	few	TRBV5-1	TGCGCCAGCAGCTCAACAGGGGCTGGAAACACCATATATTTT	CASSSTGAGNTIYF
TRBD1	16	TRBJ1-1	NA	TRBV11-2	TGTGCCAGCAGCTTAGCCCCAACAGGGGTCTTCACTGAAGCTTTCTTT	CASSLAPTGVFTEAFF
NA	13	TRBJ2-7	NA	TRBV12-3/TRBV12-4	TGTGCCAGCAGGGAGACAGTTGCCTACGAGCAGTACTTC	CASRETVAYEQYF
NA	13	TRBJ2-7	few	TRBV7-2	TGTGCCAGCAGCTTTGGTCGTCTCGCCGAGCAGTACTTC	CASSFGRLAEQYF
NA	13	TRBJ1-5	few	TRBV30	TGTGCCTGGAGTAGGGCCCCCAATCAGCCCCAGCATTTT	CAWSRAPNQPQHF
NA	15	TRBJ1-1	many	TRBV28	TGTGCCAGCAGTTTATCTCGGGGGGGTTTGTCTGAAGCTTTCTTT	CASSLSRGGLSEAFF
NA	14	TRBJ1-2	few	TRBV27	TGTGCCAGCAGACGTCCCGGGAGAATAAAAGGCTACACCTTC	CASRRPGRIKGYTF
TRBD1	17	TRBJ2-2	many	TRBV28	TGTGCCAGCAGTTTACCTGGGACAGTGAGGAGCACCGGGGAGCTGTTTTTT	CASSLPGTVRSTGELFF
NA	15	TRBJ2-2	many	TRBV28	TGTGCCAGCAGTCCATTCAGGGGACCAACCGGGGAGCTGTTTTTT	CASSPFRGPTGELFF
TRBD1	16	TRBJ1-1	many	TRBV11-2	TGTGCCAGCAGCTCGCAGACAGCCAGGGGGGAGACTGAAGCTTTCTTT	CASSSQTARGETEAFF
NA	12	TRBJ2-3	NA	TRBV29-1	TGCAGCGTTGTGTTCCAGAGAGATACGCAGTATTTT	CSVVFQRDTQYF
TRBD1	17	TRBJ2-4	few	TRBV28	TGTGCCAGCAGCCCCCTCGGACAGGGGGCATCCAAAAACATTCAGTACTTC	CASSPLGQGASKNIQYF
NA	14	TRBJ2-1	NA	TRBV25-1	TGTGCCAGCAGCCCGGTTGATCGGAGGGGTGAGCAGTTCTTC	CASSPVDRRGEQFF
NA	16	TRBJ2-2	NA	TRBV24-1	TGTGCCACCAGTGATCCCTGGGGGTGGGCAACCGGGGAGCTGTTTTTT	CATSDPWGWATGELFF
NA	14	TRBJ2-7	many	TRBV19	TGTGCCAGTAGTAGCGACGGACGCGCCTACGAGCAGTACTTC	CASSSDGRAYEQYF
NA	14	TRBJ2-7	many	TRBV7-6	TGTGCCAGCAGCTCTGGGGACGGAACCTACGAGCAGTACTTC	CASSSGDGTYEQYF
NA	12	TRBJ2-7	once	TRBV29-1	TGCAGCGTACTCCTAAAAAGGTACGAGCAGTACTTC	CSVLLKRYEQYF
NA	12	TRBJ2-2	NA	TRBV5-4	TGTGCCAGCAGAGGGAACGCCGGGGAGCTGTTTTTT	CASRGNAGELFF
TRBD2	17	TRBJ2-5	many	TRBV28	TGTGCCAGCAGTCTAGGGACTAGGAGGACGTTACAAGAGACCCAGTACTTC	CASSLGTRRTLQETQYF
NA	17	TRBJ2-7	few	TRBV28	TGTGTCAGCAGTTTACCGACCCTTGTTTCCAGGAGCTACGAGCAGTACTTC	CVSSLPTLVSRSYEQYF